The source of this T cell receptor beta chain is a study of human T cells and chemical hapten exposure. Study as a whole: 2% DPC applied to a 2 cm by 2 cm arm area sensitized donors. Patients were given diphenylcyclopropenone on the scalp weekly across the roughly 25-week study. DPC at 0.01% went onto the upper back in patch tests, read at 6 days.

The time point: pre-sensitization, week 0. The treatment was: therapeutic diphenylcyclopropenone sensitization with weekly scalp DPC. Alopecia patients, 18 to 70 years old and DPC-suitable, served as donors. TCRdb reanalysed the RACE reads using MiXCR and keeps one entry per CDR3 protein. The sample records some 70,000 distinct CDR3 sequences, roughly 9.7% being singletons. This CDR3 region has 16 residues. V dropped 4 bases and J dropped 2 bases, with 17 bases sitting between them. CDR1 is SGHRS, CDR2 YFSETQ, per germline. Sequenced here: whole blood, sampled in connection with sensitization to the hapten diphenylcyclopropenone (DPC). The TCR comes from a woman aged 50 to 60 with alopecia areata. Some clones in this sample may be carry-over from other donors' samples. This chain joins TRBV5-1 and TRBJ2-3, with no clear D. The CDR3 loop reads CASSRRQLFSTDTQYF. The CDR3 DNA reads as TGCGCCAGCAGCCGTCGTCAACTTTTTTCCACAGATACGCAGTATTTT.